This T cell receptor beta chain was sequenced during a study of Graves' ophthalmopathy and Graves' hyperthyroidism. Enrolled hyperthyroidism patients had a new diagnosis, a duration under 2 months, and an age of 18 to 65. Excluded were patients with other autoimmune diseases, uncontrolled infections, pregnancy or lactation. A note on this clonotype: Its specificity is unknown.

TCR beta CDR3 regions were amplified from RNA transcripts. An initial RT-PCR round employing HTBI primers preceded a second-round multiplex PCR. TCRdb re-called the multiplex PCR reads with MiXCR, one entry per CDR3 protein. The sample lists about 500,000 distinct CDR3 sequences, roughly 39% seen once, with roughly 4% in the top ten. Points from the study as a whole: Both a roughly 68% sensitivity and a 72.22% specificity characterized the model's predictions of ophthalmopathy progression. A majority of expanded thyroid clonotypes exceeding 0.001 frequency were likewise present in blood.

V gave up 5 bases and J gave up 14 bases; unmatched junction bases: 8. The germline V gene has CDR1 SEHNR and CDR2 FQNEAQ (reference sequence). The CDR3 runs to 13 residues. This receptor was taken from an adult man with Graves' hyperthyroidism. What was sequenced was peripheral blood or thyroid tissue (not recorded which). V and J are TRBV7-9 and TRBJ2-3; TRBD2 agrees at 12 bases. The CDR3 nucleotides are TGTGCCAGCAGCCTACTAGCGGGAGGCCTTCCGTATTTT. Translating gives CASSLLAGGLPYF.